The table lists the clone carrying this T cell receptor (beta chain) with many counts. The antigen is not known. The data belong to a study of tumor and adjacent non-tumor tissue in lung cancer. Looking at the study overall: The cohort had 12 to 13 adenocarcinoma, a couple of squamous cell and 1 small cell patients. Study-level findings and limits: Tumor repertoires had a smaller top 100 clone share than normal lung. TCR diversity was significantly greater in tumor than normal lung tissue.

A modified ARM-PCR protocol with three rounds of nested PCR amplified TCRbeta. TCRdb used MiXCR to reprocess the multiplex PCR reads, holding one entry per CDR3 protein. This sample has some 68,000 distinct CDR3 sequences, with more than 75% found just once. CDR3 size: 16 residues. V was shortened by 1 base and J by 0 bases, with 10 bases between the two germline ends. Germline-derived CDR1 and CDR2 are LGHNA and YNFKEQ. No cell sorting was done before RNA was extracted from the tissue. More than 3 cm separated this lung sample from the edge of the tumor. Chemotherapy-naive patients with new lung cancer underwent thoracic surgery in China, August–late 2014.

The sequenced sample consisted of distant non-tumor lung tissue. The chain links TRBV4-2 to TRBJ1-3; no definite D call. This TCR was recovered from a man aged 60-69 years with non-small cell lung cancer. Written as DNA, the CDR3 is TGTGCCAGCAGCCAAGCCACAGCCTTCTCTGGAAACACCATATATTTT. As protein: CASSQATAFSGNTIYF.